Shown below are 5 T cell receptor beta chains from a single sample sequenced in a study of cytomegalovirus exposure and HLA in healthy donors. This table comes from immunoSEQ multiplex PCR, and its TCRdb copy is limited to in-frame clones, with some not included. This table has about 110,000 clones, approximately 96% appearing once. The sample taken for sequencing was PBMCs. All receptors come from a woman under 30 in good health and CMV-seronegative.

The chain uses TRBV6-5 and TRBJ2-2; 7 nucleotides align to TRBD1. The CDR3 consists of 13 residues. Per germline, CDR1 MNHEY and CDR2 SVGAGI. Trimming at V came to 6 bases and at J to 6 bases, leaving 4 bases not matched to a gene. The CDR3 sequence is CASRADRAGELFF. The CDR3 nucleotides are TGTGCCAGCAGGGCCGACAGGGCCGGGGAGCTGTTTTTT.

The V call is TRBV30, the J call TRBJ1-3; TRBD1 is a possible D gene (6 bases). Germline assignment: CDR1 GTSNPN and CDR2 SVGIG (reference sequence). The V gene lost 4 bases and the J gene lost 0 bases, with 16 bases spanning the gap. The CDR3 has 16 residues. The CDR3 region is CAWTGTGLHSGNTIYF. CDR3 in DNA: TGTGCCTGGACCGGAACAGGGTTACACTCTGGAAACACCATATATTTT. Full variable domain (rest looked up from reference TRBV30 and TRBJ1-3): SQTIHQWPATLVQPVGSPLSLECTVEGTSNPNLYWYRQAAGRGLQLLFYSVGIGQISSEVPQNLSASRPQDRQFILSSKKLLLSDSGFYLCAWTGTGLHSGNTIYFGEGSWLTVV.

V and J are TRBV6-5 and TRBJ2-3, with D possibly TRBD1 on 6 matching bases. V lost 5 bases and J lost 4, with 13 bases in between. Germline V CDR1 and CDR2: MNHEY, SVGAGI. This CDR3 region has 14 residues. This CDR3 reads CASSRQVGPDTQYF. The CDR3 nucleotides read TGTGCCAGCAGTCGACAGGTGGGGCCAGATACGCAGTATTTT.

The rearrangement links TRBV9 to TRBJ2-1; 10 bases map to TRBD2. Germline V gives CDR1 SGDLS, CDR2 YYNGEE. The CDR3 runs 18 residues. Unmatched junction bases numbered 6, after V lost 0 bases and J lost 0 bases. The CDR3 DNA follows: TGTGCCAGCAGCGTAGGCTCCATAGCGGGGGGCTCCTACAATGAGCAGTTCTTC. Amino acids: CASSVGSIAGGSYNEQFF.

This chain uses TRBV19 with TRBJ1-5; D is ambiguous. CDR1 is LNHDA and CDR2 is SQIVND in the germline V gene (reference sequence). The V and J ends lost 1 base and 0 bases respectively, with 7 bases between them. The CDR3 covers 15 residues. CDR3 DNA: TGTGCCAGTAGTATAGTGCGTTATAGCAATCAGCCCCAGCATTTT. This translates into CASSIVRYSNQPQHF.